This is a list of T cell receptor beta chains from one sample in a study of technical replicates of blood from several donors. TCRdb keeps only in-frame clones here, not all; method: immunoSEQ multiplex PCR. The data hold 85,000 to 100,000 clones, with 85% to 95% observed a single time. Sequenced material: T cells isolated from PBMCs. These receptors were obtained from a human donor in good health. Both conserved end residues are part of each CDR3. D genes are given only for firm matches. Not every row has a clone size; where given, it reads once, few, many or a size class.

D gene	V gene	clone size	J gene	CDR3 DNA	CDR3 protein
NA	TRBV28	NA	TRBJ1-2	TGTGCCAGCAGTTTAGACTCCGACAGAGTTTCCTATGGCTACACCTTC	CASSLDSDRVSYGYTF
NA	TRBV6-6	NA	TRBJ2-2	TGTGCCAGCAATAGGGGCACCGGGGAGCTGTTTTTT	CASNRGTGELFF
TRBD2	TRBV30	NA	TRBJ2-6	TGTGCCTGGAGCGGGGGGGCTGGGGCCAACGTCCTGACTTTC	CAWSGGAGANVLTF
NA	TRBV9	NA	TRBJ2-3	TGTGCCAGCAGCGTCAGCGGGAGCACAGATACGCAGTATTTT	CASSVSGSTDTQYF
NA	TRBV30	NA	TRBJ1-2	TGTGCCTGGAGTGTACAGTGGGTCGGCTATGGCTACACCTTC	CAWSVQWVGYGYTF
NA	TRBV7-9	NA	TRBJ2-1	TGTGCCAGCAGCTTAGTTAACGGGAGTTGGGATGAGCAGTTCTTC	CASSLVNGSWDEQFF
NA	TRBV6-6	NA	TRBJ1-1	TGTGCCAGCAGTAACCTGGACAGAGAAGCTTTCTTT	CASSNLDREAFF
NA	TRBV28	NA	TRBJ2-1	TGTGCCAGTATTTCCCCGGGAAAGGAGCAGTTCTTC	CASISPGKEQFF
TRBD1	TRBV4-1	NA	TRBJ2-5	TGCGCCAGCAGCCAAGATCTGTTTGCCGTCAGGGGGCTACAAGAGACCCAGTACTTC	CASSQDLFAVRGLQETQYF
NA	TRBV2	NA	TRBJ1-1	TGTGCCAGCATGGAGACAGTCGAAGCTTTCTTT	CASMETVEAFF
TRBD1	TRBV5-1	few	TRBJ1-1	TGCGCCAGCAGCTCGACAGGGGGGAGGGACACTGAAGCTTTCTTT	CASSSTGGRDTEAFF
TRBD1	TRBV7-9	NA	TRBJ2-7	TGTGCCAGCAGCTTGGGACAGCAATACGAGCAGTACTTC	CASSLGQQYEQYF
NA	TRBV25-1	NA	TRBJ2-2	TGTGCCAGCAGGCTCAAGAGTATCAGGCTCCCCGGGGAGCTGTTTTTT	CASRLKSIRLPGELFF
NA	TRBV9	few	TRBJ1-1	TGTGCCAGCAGCGCAGGGGTTGGAGCTTTCTTT	CASSAGVGAFF
NA	TRBV28	NA	TRBJ1-1	TGTGCCAGCAGCCCTGCGGGGGGGCTCAGTGATGAAGCTTTCTTT	CASSPAGGLSDEAFF
NA	TRBV2	few	TRBJ2-2	TGTGCCAGCCTTGTCGGAGAATTTAACACCGGGGAGCTGTTTTTT	CASLVGEFNTGELFF
TRBD1	TRBV7-9	few	TRBJ1-1	TGTGCCAGCAGCCAACAGGGGGGAAGGAACACTGAAGCTTTCTTT	CASSQQGGRNTEAFF
TRBD1	TRBV4-1	NA	TRBJ2-3	TGCGCCAGCAGTCGGACAGGGGTTCATCCAGATACGCAGTATTTT	CASSRTGVHPDTQYF
NA	TRBV12-5	NA	TRBJ2-7	TGTGCTAGTGGTTTGGTCCCACTCTACGAGCAGTACTTC	CASGLVPLYEQYF
NA	TRBV28	NA	TRBJ2-1	TGTGCCAGCAGTCTCGACTGGCGATATGAGCAGTTCTTC	CASSLDWRYEQFF
TRBD1	TRBV20-1	few	TRBJ1-1	TGCAGTGCCCGAGGGGGCGGTGAAGCTTTCTTT	CSARGGGEAFF
NA	TRBV11-3	NA	TRBJ1-2	TGTGCCAGCAGCCGCACAGAAACAGGGCGCTACTTATATGGCTACACCTTC	CASSRTETGRYLYGYTF
NA	TRBV28	once	TRBJ2-1	TGTGCCAGCACCCCGGGACTCAAGGCCAATGAGCAGTTCTTC	CASTPGLKANEQFF
TRBD1	TRBV11-3	NA	TRBJ2-7	TGTGCCAGCAGCTCCCCCAGGGACAGATACGAGCAGTACTTC	CASSSPRDRYEQYF
NA	TRBV19	NA	TRBJ2-3	TGTGCCAGTAGCCTCACTACGGATACGCAGTATTTT	CASSLTTDTQYF
NA	TRBV18	NA	TRBJ1-2	TGTGCCAGCTCACCTGACAGGCCCAACTATGGCTACACCTTC	CASSPDRPNYGYTF
TRBD1	TRBV4-1	NA	TRBJ1-5	TGCGCCAGCAGCCAGACACCAAAGGACAGGGTGGTTCAGCCCCAGCATTTT	CASSQTPKDRVVQPQHF
NA	TRBV4-1	NA	TRBJ1-1	TGCGCCAGCAGCCACCCCGGGCAGGGGTTGAACACTGAAGCTTTCTTT	CASSHPGQGLNTEAFF
TRBD1	TRBV10-1	NA	TRBJ2-3	TGCGCCAGCAGCTTTAAACCCGGACAGGGGCACGACTTACGCACAGATACGCAGTATTTT	CASSFKPGQGHDLRTDTQYF
NA	TRBV5-1	NA	TRBJ1-1	TGCGCCAGCAGCATCTACCGACAGACGGCATCGCGAGCTTTCTTT	CASSIYRQTASRAFF
TRBD2	TRBV7-2	NA	TRBJ2-7	TGTGCCAGCAGCTTCACTAGCGGTGCTTACGAGCAGTACTTC	CASSFTSGAYEQYF
NA	TRBV5-1	NA	TRBJ1-1	TGCGCCAGCAGCTTCGAGGGTCGTCAGGAAGCTTTCTTT	CASSFEGRQEAFF
TRBD1	TRBV5-4	few	TRBJ1-1	TGTGCCAGCAGCTTCCGGGACAGAGACACTGAAGCTTTCTTT	CASSFRDRDTEAFF
NA	TRBV7-9	NA	TRBJ1-5	TGTGCCAGCAGCTTAGAGGGTGGGGGCAGACCCCGAGGTCAGCCCCAGCATTTT	CASSLEGGGRPRGQPQHF
NA	TRBV5-1	NA	TRBJ2-1	TGCGCCAGCAGCTTGGCCGTGGGGAGTAATGAGCAGTTCTTC	CASSLAVGSNEQFF
TRBD2	TRBV5-1	NA	TRBJ2-1	TGCGCCAGCAGCTTAACGGGGGGTGGCAATGAGCAGTTCTTC	CASSLTGGGNEQFF
NA	TRBV6-1	NA	TRBJ2-1	TGTGCCAGCATCCGACAGGTAGGGTACAATGAGCAGTTCTTC	CASIRQVGYNEQFF
NA	TRBV18	NA	TRBJ2-1	TGTGCCAGCTCACCGACCCAGGCCAACTACAATGAGCAGTTCTTC	CASSPTQANYNEQFF
NA	TRBV9	NA	TRBJ2-7	TGTGCCAGCAGCGTCGACCCTAGGGAGCAGTACTTC	CASSVDPREQYF
TRBD1	TRBV27	NA	TRBJ2-7	TGTGCCAGCGGGATAACCCGGGACAGGGCCTACGAGCAGTACTTC	CASGITRDRAYEQYF
NA	TRBV4-1	NA	TRBJ1-5	TGCGCCAGCAGCCAAGATGTGGGAGACTATGGTAGCCAGCCCCAGCATTTT	CASSQDVGDYGSQPQHF
NA	TRBV5-1	NA	TRBJ2-5	TGCGCCAGCAGCTTGGACAGGCAGCAAGAGACCCAGTACTTC	CASSLDRQQETQYF
NA	TRBV27	NA	TRBJ1-3	TGTGCCAGCAGCCCCCTTTTTGGAAACACCATATATTTT	CASSPLFGNTIYF
TRBD1	TRBV29-1	NA	TRBJ2-7	TGCAGCGTTAAGACAGGGACCTACTACGAGCAGTACTTC	CSVKTGTYYEQYF
NA	TRBV28	NA	TRBJ2-2	TGTGCCAGCAGTTCCTATGGTACCGGGGAGCTGTTTTTT	CASSSYGTGELFF
NA	TRBV6-5	NA	TRBJ2-2	TGTGCCAGCAGTACAACAGGGTTATCCGGGGAGCTGTTTTTT	CASSTTGLSGELFF
TRBD1	TRBV4-1	NA	TRBJ2-7	TGCGCCAGCAGCCAAATGTGGGGACAGACAGGGGCCGCCTACGAGCAGTACTTC	CASSQMWGQTGAAYEQYF
NA	TRBV27	NA	TRBJ1-2	TGTGCCAGCAGTCCCCTCGGGGGGTATGGCTACACCTTC	CASSPLGGYGYTF